This TCR beta chain is from a study of T cells in Graves' hyperthyroidism and ophthalmopathy. Study-wide findings and caveats: With a median lead of about six months before onset, the model predicted ophthalmopathy. The blood repertoire included most of the expanded thyroid clonotypes above 0.001.

Authors of the study amplified TCR beta CDR3 regions from RNA transcripts. The HTBI set primed first-round TCR CDR3 RT-PCR. TCRdb redid the calling of the multiplex PCR reads with MiXCR, one entry per CDR3 protein. This sample yields about 530,000 distinct CDR3 sequences, of which under 20% are seen a single time; 17% belongs to the top ten. The CDR3 spans 12 residues. The germline CDR1 and CDR2 sequences are LNHDA and SQIVND (reference sequence). V shed 3 bases and J shed 6 bases, with 6 bases lying between them. On this clonotype itself: What it binds is unknown.

The sequencing input was blood. The clonotype comes from a woman between 18 and 29 years old with Graves' ophthalmopathy. The chain has TRBV19 and TRBJ2-1; no firm D call. CDR3 in DNA: TGTGCCAGTAGTATCGGCCGCAATGAGCAGTTCTTC. Amino acids: CASSIGRNEQFF.